The 28 T cell receptor beta chains below were found in one sample sequenced in a study of Ad26.COV2.S vaccination and SARS-CoV-2 variants. Treatment indicated: about 20 received Ad26.COV2.S at low or high dose, single or two shots; several received placebo; per-sample allocation not given. Each sample was drawn 63 days after the first injection (of vaccine or placebo). TCRdb's copy holds only in-frame clones and misses some; the assay was immunoSEQ multiplex PCR. The table shows 500,000 or so clones, with approximately 90% occurring only once. The sequencing used peripheral blood, collected in a trial of Ad26.COV2.S vaccine versus placebo. The receptors originated from a person aged 18-60 years who received the Ad26.COV2.S COVID-19 vaccine or a placebo.

V is TRBV27 and J is TRBJ1-1; D is possibly TRBD1 (5 bases). Germline CDR1 reads MNHEY; CDR2 reads SMNVEV (reference sequence). The CDR3 spans 14 residues. Trimming took 5 bases from V and 4 from J, leaving 14 bases between them. The CDR3 region has the DNA TGTGCCAGCAGTCAGACAGTTTCCGTCACTGAAGCTTTCTTT. It encodes CASSQTVSVTEAFF.

This chain links TRBV15 with TRBJ2-1, with D possibly matching TRBD1 (6 bases). The V and J ends lost 0 bases and 8 bases respectively, with 11 bases between them. CDR3 size: 14 residues. CDR1 is LNHNV, CDR2 YYDKDF, per germline (reference sequence). In DNA form, the CDR3 reads TGTGCCACCAGCAGAGATCAGGCAGGGGATGAGCAGTTCTTC. Amino acid sequence: CATSRDQAGDEQFF.

V is TRBV9 and J is TRBJ2-4, with D perhaps matching TRBD2 (6 bases). V was pared by 3 bases and J by 7 bases, with 23 bases between. In germline, CDR1 is SGDLS, CDR2 YYNGEE. The CDR3 is made up of 17 amino acids. The chain's CDR3 is CASSDNPFVGGSNIQYF. Here the CDR3 DNA reads TGTGCCAGCAGCGATAACCCCTTTGTTGGAGGGAGTAACATTCAGTACTTC.

This chain's CDR3 is CASRRMGTGGAGSGNTIYF. The CDR3 DNA reads as TGTGCCAGCAGGCGAATGGGGACAGGGGGCGCGGGGTCTGGAAACACCATATATTTT. The J gene is TRBJ1-3, the V gene TRBV27; 12 bases fit TRBD1. V lost 6 bases to trimming and J lost 1 base; unmatched junction nucleotides: 13. The CDR3 covers 19 residues. The germline CDR1 and CDR2 sequences are MNHEY and SMNVEV (reference sequence).

Concerning this clone: One junction end does not reproduce the germline sequence, and a read error may be involved. This chain uses TRBV28 with TRBJ1-2, with 12 positions matching TRBD1. The CDR3 consists of 16 residues. Looked up from germline, CDR1 is MDHEN and CDR2 is SYDVKM. The CDR3 nucleotides read TGTGCCAGCAGTTTAGCGTTGGGACAGGGGGCGACGAAGGGGAACTTC. Protein sequence: CASSLALGQGATKGNF.

The rearrangement uses TRBV7-9 and TRBJ1-1; D is uncertain. V was shortened by 1 base and J by 7 bases, with 4 bases between the two germline ends. Germline-derived CDR1 and CDR2 are SEHNR and FQNEAQ (reference sequence). The CDR3 has 11 residues. For the CDR3, the DNA is TGTGCCAGCAGCTTAGAGGGTGAAGCTTTCTTT. As protein: CASSLEGEAFF.

CDR3 in amino acids: CASSGQGRCILAKNIQYF. The CDR3 bases are TGTGCCAGCAGCGGACAGGGGCGATGTATACTAGCCAAAAACATTCAGTACTTC. The rearrangement joins TRBV6-4 to TRBJ2-4, with 9 nucleotides matching TRBD1. Germline CDR1 and CDR2: MRHNA and SNTAGT. The CDR3 sequence is 18 residues long. Trimming cost V 6 bases and J 0 bases; bases outside gene matches: 12.

This chain links TRBV6-5 with TRBJ2-3; 8 bases map to TRBD1. Unmatched junction bases numbered 5, after V lost 5 bases and J lost 1 base. CDR1 MNHEY and CDR2 SVGAGI come from the germline V gene. The CDR3 length is 15 residues. The CDR3 is CASSPRTGRTDTQYF. The CDR3 DNA follows: TGTGCCAGCAGTCCACGGACAGGGCGCACAGATACGCAGTATTTT.

The chain carries TRBV6-5 and TRBJ2-5; maybe TRBD1 (6 bases). This CDR3 has 13 amino acids. Germline V gene data show CDR1 as MNHEY and CDR2 as SVGAGI. Trimming removed 1 base at V and 4 bases at J, with 7 bases between. The CDR3 DNA follows: TGTGCCAGCAGTTACTGGGGGCGAGAGACCCAGTACTTC. Residues: CASSYWGRETQYF.

The chain employs TRBV5-1 and TRBJ1-2, with TRBD1 as a possible D gene (5 bases). The CDR3 extends over 13 amino acids. Trimming took 3 bases from V and 5 from J, leaving 11 bases between them. Germline values: CDR1 SGHRS, CDR2 YFSETQ. The CDR3 nucleotides are TGCGCCAGCAGCTCTGAGACAGTATATGGCTACACCTTC. Its translation is CASSSETVYGYTF.

The rearrangement uses TRBV5-1 and TRBJ2-1, with 8 bases fitting TRBD2. Germline V CDR1 and CDR2: SGHRS, YFSETQ. CDR3 size: 14 residues. V gave up 7 bases and J gave up 4 bases; unmatched junction bases: 7. The chain's CDR3 is CASQPGGPYNEQFF. CDR3 bases: TGCGCCAGCCAGCCGGGAGGGCCGTACAATGAGCAGTTCTTC.

The rearrangement links TRBV4-3 to TRBJ1-2, with D possibly being TRBD1 (6 bases). Germline V CDR1 and CDR2: LGHNA, YSLEER. V was clipped by 0 bases and J by 3 bases, with 14 bases between them. The CDR3 runs to 16 residues. Here the CDR3 reads CASSQDFVGADYGYTF. DNA of the CDR3: TGCGCCAGCAGCCAAGATTTTGTGGGGGCGGACTATGGCTACACCTTC.

This clone has more than one count but fewer than ten. The chain joins TRBV9 to TRBJ1-3; no firm D call. Germline CDR1 and CDR2: SGDLS and YYNGEE. Trimming pared 3 bases from V and 4 bases from J, leaving 17 bases between. The CDR3 contains 16 residues. The CDR3 nucleotides read TGTGCCAGCAGCGGCTCTTGGGATGTGAGAGGAAACACCATATATTTT. It yields the protein CASSGSWDVRGNTIYF. Supplemented by reference TRBV9 and TRBJ1-3, the full variable domain reads DSGVTQTPKHLITATGQRVTLRCSPRSGDLSVYWYQQSLDQGLQFLIQYYNGEERAKGNILERFSAQQFPDLHSELNLSSLELGDSALYFCASSGSWDVRGNTIYFGEGSWLTVV.

To note about this clone: At the DNA level, this CDR3 is encoded by other sequences in the same sample as well. The chain couples TRBV24-1 to TRBJ1-1, with D hard to call. Trimming pared 3 bases from V and 2 bases from J, leaving 3 bases between. The CDR3 is made up of 12 amino acids. Germline CDR1 KGHDR, CDR2 SFDVKD. The DNA of the CDR3 is TGTGCCACCAGTGATCCAAACACTGAAGCTTTCTTT. Translated: CATSDPNTEAFF.

In this sample, this clone turned up once. The chain employs TRBV9 and TRBJ2-5, with D possibly being TRBD1 (6 bases). V lost 0 bases and J lost 1, with 13 bases in between. The CDR3 covers 16 residues. CDR1 and CDR2 (germline): SGDLS, YYNGEE. The CDR3 DNA is TGTGCCAGCAGCGTAGATCCCGGACAGAGCCAAGAGACCCAGTACTTC. Translating it yields CASSVDPGQSQETQYF.

The V call is TRBV5-1, the J call TRBJ1-6; D gene unclear. The CDR3 contains 12 residues. Trimming shortened V by 5 bases and J by 7 bases, and 7 bases separated the two germline ends. Per the germline V gene, CDR1 is SGHRS and CDR2 is YFSETQ. The CDR3 sequence is CASRVGNSPLHF. CDR3 DNA sequence: TGCGCCAGCAGGGTGGGGAATTCACCCCTCCACTTT.

This sequence joins TRBV2 and TRBJ2-3; D assignment may be TRBD1 or TRBD2 (5 bases each). Germline loops: CDR1 SNHLY, CDR2 FYNNEI. The V and J ends lost 4 bases and 4 bases respectively, with 12 bases between them. This CDR3 is built from 14 residues. CDR3 sequence (DNA): TGTGCCAGCAGTGGGGACGGGACCGCAGATACGCAGTATTTT. Translating gives CASSGDGTADTQYF.

The chain has TRBV7-3 and TRBJ2-2, with D unclear. Germline CDR1 is SGHTA and CDR2 is FQGTGA. The germline V and J ends were trimmed by 0 bases and 5 bases, with 10 bases remaining between them. This CDR3 comprises 15 residues. Here the CDR3 reads CASSLTKLGTGELFF. Here the CDR3 DNA reads TGTGCCAGCAGCTTAACGAAGCTGGGAACCGGGGAGCTGTTTTTT.

The chain carries TRBV11-2 and TRBJ2-5; D gene ambiguous. This CDR3 has 14 residues. Germline-derived CDR1 and CDR2 are SGHAT and FQNNGV. Trimming pared 7 bases from V and 1 base from J, leaving 13 bases between. CDR3 loop: CASNYFGSQETQYF. CDR3 DNA sequence: TGTGCCAGCAATTATTTCGGGTCCCAAGAGACCCAGTACTTC.

The chain has TRBV20-1 and TRBJ1-2; D unresolved. The V and J ends lost 8 bases and 7 bases respectively, with 14 bases between them. Germline lookup yields CDR1 DFQATT and CDR2 SNEGSKA (reference sequence). This CDR3 has 11 amino acids. CDR3 in DNA: TGCAGTCGCACCGGTTCCCTTGGCTACACCTTC. It translates to CSRTGSLGYTF.

The chain uses TRBV15 and TRBJ1-5; D uncertain. The V gene's germline CDR1 is LNHNV and CDR2 YYDKDF (reference sequence). V dropped 2 bases and J dropped 7 bases, with 18 bases sitting between them. CDR3 size: 16 residues. The CDR3 DNA is TGTGCCACCAGCAGAAAAAATAAAGGGAAAGCCCAGCCCCAGCATTTT. It is translated as CATSRKNKGKAQPQHF. Filled out from reference TRBV15 and TRBJ1-5, the complete variable domain reads DAMVIQNPRYQVTQFGKPVTLSCSQTLNHNVMYWYQQKSSQAPKLLFHYYDKDFNNEADTPDNFQSRRPNTSFCFLDIRSPGLGDTAMYLCATSRKNKGKAQPQHFGDGTRLSIL.

The chain links TRBV3-1 (or the pseudogene TRBV3-2) to TRBJ2-1, with TRBD2 identical over 10 bases. This CDR3 contains 15 residues. The V gene's germline CDR1 is LGHDT and CDR2 YNNKEL (reference sequence). The V and J ends lost 2 bases and 7 bases, in that order; junction bases with no gene match: 5. The CDR3 spells CASSQTSGVGNEQFF. The DNA of the CDR3 is TGTGCCAGCAGCCAAACTAGCGGGGTGGGTAATGAGCAGTTCTTC.

This clone was seen once. The rearrangement joins TRBV2 to TRBJ1-3; D unresolved. Deletions cut 1 base from V and 4 bases from J, with 8 bases between. Per the germline V gene, CDR1 is SNHLY and CDR2 is FYNNEI. The CDR3 contains 14 residues. CDR3 DNA sequence: TGTGCCAGCAGTGAAGTGTCAGTCGGAAACACCATATATTTT. Its protein product is CASSEVSVGNTIYF.

The V gene is TRBV30, the J gene TRBJ1-5; 9 nucleotides match TRBD1. V lost 7 bases to trimming and J lost 4 bases; unmatched junction nucleotides: 2. This CDR3 has 12 residues. Looked up from germline, CDR1 is GTSNPN and CDR2 is SVGIG (reference sequence). The CDR3 DNA sequence: TGTGCCTACGGACAGGGGAATCAGCCCCAGCATTTT. Protein sequence: CAYGQGNQPQHF.

The chain carries TRBV7-2 and TRBJ1-2; 7 nucleotides match TRBD1. The CDR3 totals 15 residues. J was trimmed by 6 bases and V by 3 bases; bases with no gene match: 10. CDR1 and CDR2 (germline): SGHTA, FQGNSA. The CDR3 DNA reads as TGTGCCAGCAGCTTTCTTCGACAGGGAGTCCATGGCTACACCTTC. The encoded protein is CASSFLRQGVHGYTF.

V and J are TRBV19 and TRBJ1-6; TRBD1 might be the D (5 bases). This CDR3 region has 13 residues. CDR1 is LNHDA, CDR2 SQIVND, per germline (reference sequence). V lost 5 bases to trimming and J lost 7 bases, with 9 bases between them. In nucleotides, the CDR3 is TGTGCCAGTAGTGCAAAGGGGAATTCACCCCTCCACTTT. Translated: CASSAKGNSPLHF.

The J gene is TRBJ1-5, the V gene TRBV28, with 7 bases lining up with TRBD1. The CDR3 covers 13 residues. Germline loops: CDR1 MDHEN, CDR2 SYDVKM. CDR3 in DNA: TGTGCTACCAGGGGGACGGGCAATCAGCCCCAGCATTTT. Encoded protein: CATRGTGNQPQHF.

This clone occurred once. The V call is TRBV16, the J call TRBJ1-3; D uncertain. Germline loops: CDR1 KGHSY, CDR2 FQNENV. The CDR3 is 16 residues long. The ends were cut back, 3 bases at V and 0 bases at J, with 12 bases in the middle. In DNA form, the CDR3 reads TGTGCCAGCAGCCACCTCCTCCCTAGCTCTGGAAACACCATATATTTT. Its protein is CASSHLLPSSGNTIYF. Variable domain in full (rest from reference TRBV16 and TRBJ1-3): GEEVAQTPKHLVRGEGQKAKLYCAPIKGHSYVFWYQQVLKNEFKFLISFQNENVFDETGMPKERFSAKCLPNSPCSLEIQATKLEDSAVYFCASSHLLPSSGNTIYFGEGSWLTVV.